The present T cell receptor beta chain was sequenced within a study of blood T cell repertoires in COVID-19. Across the whole study: PBMCs, B-cell-depleted T cells, or T cells were the source of the cDNA or gDNA that made up the material.

The CDR3 loop spans 16 amino acids. V trimming: 4 bases; J trimming: 8 bases; junction bases outside the gene matches: 12. Per the germline V gene, CDR1 is SGHRS and CDR2 is YFSETQ. Original data processing: Amplified reference gene primers provided the basis for estimating nucleated cell counts. Assay used: immunoSEQ multiplex PCR; TCRdb lists only in-frame clones, some missing. The V and J calls and clone size are taken from that table; D and trimming were inferred from the DNA. This table holds fewer than 700,000 clones, approximately 91% found once. Only one count was recorded for this clone. Seattle's cohort entered during active infection and was followed longitudinally.

This receptor was obtained from a woman in her forties or fifties with COVID-19, enrolled during active disease. The chain links TRBV5-1 to TRBJ2-1; 10 bases map to TRBD2. The sequencing sample was made of peripheral blood. CDR3 in amino acids: CASSPDASGGVYEQFF. DNA for the CDR3: TGCGCCAGCAGCCCCGACGCCAGCGGGGGGGTCTATGAGCAGTTCTTC.